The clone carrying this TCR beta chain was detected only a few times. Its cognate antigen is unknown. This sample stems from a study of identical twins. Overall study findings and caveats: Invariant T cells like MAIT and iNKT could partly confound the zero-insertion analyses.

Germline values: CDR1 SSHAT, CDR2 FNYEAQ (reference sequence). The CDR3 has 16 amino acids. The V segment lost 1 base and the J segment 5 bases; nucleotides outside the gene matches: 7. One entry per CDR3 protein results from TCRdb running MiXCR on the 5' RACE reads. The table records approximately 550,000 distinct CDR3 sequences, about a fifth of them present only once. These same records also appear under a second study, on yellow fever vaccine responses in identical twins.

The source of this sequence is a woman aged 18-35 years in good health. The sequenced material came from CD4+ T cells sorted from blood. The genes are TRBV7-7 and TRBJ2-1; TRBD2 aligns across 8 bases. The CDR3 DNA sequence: TGTGCCAGCAGCTTAGGGAATCGACTAGCGAACAATGAGCAGTTCTTC. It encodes CASSLGNRLANNEQFF.